This T cell receptor (beta chain) was sequenced during a study of T cells in Graves' hyperthyroidism and ophthalmopathy. Study in general: Upon initial diagnosis and before any treatment, peripheral blood was collected.

This clonotype was counted at least ten times. RNA transcripts were the template for amplifying TCR beta CDR3 regions. The study used the HTBI primer set for a first-round RT-PCR of the TCR CDR3. From the multiplex PCR reads, TCRdb called clonotypes with MiXCR, one entry per CDR3 protein. The sample lists 200,000 to 250,000 distinct CDR3 sequences, less than 20% occurring once. The CDR3 has 13 amino acids. Germline lookup yields CDR1 SGHVS and CDR2 FQNEAQ. Trimming pared 5 bases from V and 8 bases from J, leaving 15 bases between. The clonotype comes from a woman aged 18 to 35 with Graves' ophthalmopathy. V gene TRBV7-8 combines with J gene TRBJ1-1; a possible D gene is TRBD1 (5 bases). The sample comprised blood. The CDR3 reads CASSPFWGEEAFF. The CDR3 DNA reads as TGTGCCAGCAGCCCCTTTTGGGGGGAGGAAGCTTTCTTT.